The 27 T cell receptor beta chains reported below all come from one sample, sequenced in a study of shared clonotypes between healthy human individuals. The repertoire was sequenced with immunoSEQ multiplex PCR; TCRdb's copy has only in-frame clones and lacks some. The sample gives 2 million to 2.5 million clones, approximately 94% of which show up once; roughly 0.13% is in the top ten. The sequenced sample consisted of naive CD4+ T cells sorted from blood. The subset is: CD45RA+ positively selected. These receptors were collected from a man younger than 35 in good health.

V is TRBV7-6 and J is TRBJ1-4; 7 bases line up with TRBD1. The CDR3 spans 14 residues. Germline V gene lookup returns CDR1 SGHVS and CDR2 FNYEAQ. With 1 base clipped from V and 7 bases from J, the junction kept 3 bases outside the gene matches. For the CDR3, the DNA is TGTGCCAGCAGCTTAGGACAGGGAAGTGAAAAACTGTTTTTT. Its protein product is CASSLGQGSEKLFF.

For this clone: Other DNA sequences in the sample encode the same CDR3. The J gene is TRBJ2-1, the V gene TRBV6-5, with no clear D. The CDR3 length is 11 residues. V was clipped by 6 bases and J by 10 bases, with 10 bases between them. Germline-derived CDR1 and CDR2 are MNHEY and SVGAGI. The DNA of the CDR3 is TGTGCCAGCAGCAGGCTGAACGAGCAGTTCTTC. This translates into CASSRLNEQFF.

The J gene is TRBJ1-1, the V gene TRBV10-2, with no clear D. Germline loops: CDR1 WSHSY, CDR2 SAAADI. The CDR3 sequence is 12 residues long. Trimming cost V 3 bases and J 3 bases, with 5 bases left between them. The CDR3 spells CASSDGDTEAFF. The DNA for the CDR3 is TGCGCCAGCAGTGATGGGGACACTGAAGCTTTCTTT.

The chain recombines TRBV7-2 with TRBJ2-4; TRBD2 aligns across 11 bases. The CDR3 contains 21 residues. The germline V gene encodes CDR1 SGHTA and CDR2 FQGNSA. Losses at the gene ends were 0 bases for V and 0 bases for J; bases not matched to a gene: 13. The CDR3: CASSLASRLAGPAIAKNIQYF. The CDR3 region has the DNA TGTGCCAGCAGCTTAGCCTCCAGACTAGCGGGACCCGCCATAGCCAAAAACATTCAGTACTTC.

The chain has TRBV2 and TRBJ1-2; D possibly corresponds to TRBD1 (5 bases). Germline V gene lookup returns CDR1 SNHLY and CDR2 FYNNEI. The V and J ends lost 7 bases and 7 bases respectively, with 16 bases between them. This CDR3 spans 13 amino acids. DNA for the CDR3: TGTGCCAGCATTTCGACGGGGGTGGGTGGCTACACCTTC. Amino acid sequence: CASISTGVGGYTF.

This chain joins TRBV30 and TRBJ2-3, with 8 bases matching TRBD2. This CDR3 has 13 amino acids. Trimming at V came to 5 bases and at J to 4 bases, leaving 5 bases not matched to a gene. CDR1 GTSNPN and CDR2 SVGIG come from the germline V gene (reference sequence). In DNA, the CDR3 is TGTGCCTGGGAGCGGGGGACGGCAGATACGCAGTATTTT. Translated: CAWERGTADTQYF.

The chain links TRBV7-8 to TRBJ2-1; 11 bases are shared with TRBD2. The CDR3 is 18 amino acids. Losses at the gene ends were 1 base for V and 2 bases for J; bases not matched to a gene: 7. Germline loops: CDR1 SGHVS, CDR2 FQNEAQ. The CDR3 sequence: CASSLGASGGRAYNEQFF. DNA of the CDR3: TGTGCCAGCAGCTTAGGGGCTAGCGGGGGGCGAGCCTACAATGAGCAGTTCTTC. The variable domain in full, with the rest retrieved from reference TRBV7-8 and TRBJ2-1, is GAGVSQSPRYKVAKRGQDVALRCDPISGHVSLFWYQQALGQGPEFLTYFQNEAQLDKSGLPSDRFFAERPEGSVSTLKIQRTQQEDSAVYLCASSLGASGGRAYNEQFFGPGTRLTVL.

The V and J genes are TRBV5-5 and TRBJ1-5, with D unresolved. This CDR3 region has 15 residues. V lost 4 bases to trimming and J lost 3 bases, with 14 bases between them. Germline CDR1 is SGHKS and CDR2 is YYEKEE (reference sequence). CDR3 coding DNA: TGTGCCAGCAGCCCTGAGGAGTCTTACAATCAGCCCCAGCATTTT. It yields the protein CASSPEESYNQPQHF. The full variable domain, rest sourced from reference TRBV5-5 and TRBJ1-5, is DAGVTQSPTHLIKTRGQQVTLRCSPISGHKSVSWYQQVLGQGPQFIFQYYEKEERGRGNFPDRFSARQFPNYSSELNVNALLLGDSALYLCASSPEESYNQPQHFGDGTRLSIL.

The chain couples TRBV6-5 to TRBJ1-2, with D perhaps matching TRBD1 (5 bases). This CDR3 contains 12 residues. Trimming took 5 bases from V and 7 from J, leaving 11 bases between them. The germline CDR1 and CDR2 sequences are MNHEY and SVGAGI. DNA for the CDR3: TGTGCCAGCAGTAACCGACAGCTTGGCTACACCTTC. This sequence encodes CASSNRQLGYTF.

The V gene is TRBV10-3, the J gene TRBJ1-2; 8 nucleotides line up with TRBD1. The ends lost 8 bases at V and 4 bases at J; junction bases unmatched: 6. Germline V gene sequence: CDR1 ENHRY, CDR2 SYGVKD. The CDR3 consists of 13 residues. The CDR3, as DNA: TGTGCCATCGGACCGGACAGGGCCTATGGCTACACCTTC. It is translated as CAIGPDRAYGYTF.

As for this clone: Other DNA sequences in the sample encode the same CDR3. The V gene is TRBV5-1, the J gene TRBJ2-1; D possibly matches TRBD1 or TRBD2 (5 bases each). Germline V gene data show CDR1 as SGHRS and CDR2 as YFSETQ. The CDR3 length is 15 residues. The V end was cut by 4 bases, the J end by 0 bases, with 11 bases between. CDR3 protein: CASSPEGSSYNEQFF. The CDR3 region has the DNA TGCGCCAGCAGCCCAGAGGGGAGCTCCTACAATGAGCAGTTCTTC.

The rearrangement uses TRBV15 and TRBJ1-1; D is unresolved. CDR3 size: 14 residues. The germline gives CDR1 LNHNV, CDR2 YYDKDF (reference sequence). Trimming took off 6 bases at V and 1 base at J, with 12 bases between the two ends. The CDR3 DNA reads as TGTGCCACCAGGGGCCGTTTAGGGAACACTGAAGCTTTCTTT. It yields the protein CATRGRLGNTEAFF.

Note on this clone: The sample has other DNA sequences that encode this CDR3 too. V usage is TRBV29-1 and J usage is TRBJ1-1; D is possibly TRBD1 (6 bases). V lost 4 bases, J lost 4 bases, and 10 bases lay in between. Germline V CDR1 and CDR2: SQVTM, ANQGSEA. The CDR3 covers 12 residues. The CDR3: CSVGRGGTEAFF. In nucleotides, the CDR3 is TGCAGCGTTGGTCGAGGGGGCACTGAAGCTTTCTTT.

Note on this clone: No conserved phenylalanine or tryptophan ends this CDR3, so it is likely a read error. It is unclear where the CDR3 begins or ends on the DNA, so no DNA is shown, and the CDR3 is as TCRdb lists it. This rearrangement joins TRBV6-6 to TRBJ2-7. The V gene's germline CDR1 is MNHNY and CDR2 SVGAGI (reference sequence). The CDR3 length equals 12 residues, ends included. This CDR3 reads CASSYDGLATMS.

The chain couples TRBV7-9 to TRBJ1-6; 8 positions agree with TRBD1. The V segment lost 1 base and the J segment 10 bases; nucleotides outside the gene matches: 9. The CDR3 runs to 16 residues. Per the germline V gene, CDR1 is SEHNR and CDR2 is FQNEAQ (reference sequence). CDR3 loop: CASSLVARGRTSPLHF. DNA for the CDR3: TGTGCCAGCAGCTTAGTGGCCAGGGGGCGAACCTCACCCCTCCACTTT. Complete variable domain (other parts from reference TRBV7-9 and TRBJ1-6): DTGVSQNPRHKITKRGQNVTFRCDPISEHNRLYWYRQTLGQGPEFLTYFQNEAQLEKSRLLSDRFSAERPKGSFSTLEIQRTEQGDSAMYLCASSLVARGRTSPLHFGNGTRLTVT.

The genes are TRBV11-2 and TRBJ2-5; a weak D match, TRBD2 (5 bases). The CDR3 has 14 residues. The germline V gene has CDR1 SGHAT and CDR2 FQNNGV. V was shortened by 5 bases and J by 4 bases, with 14 bases between the two germline ends. CDR3 nucleotides: TGTGCCAGCAGCCCCCAACTAGTTGGAGAGACCCAGTACTTC. Protein sequence: CASSPQLVGETQYF.

V gene TRBV5-1 combines with J gene TRBJ1-2, with a possible D match to TRBD1 (6 bases). The CDR3 loop spans 16 amino acids. V was shortened by 4 bases and J by 8 bases, with 24 bases between the two germline ends. The germline CDR1 and CDR2 sequences are SGHRS and YFSETQ. This CDR3 reads CASSVSIPGDWKGYTF. The CDR3 region has the DNA TGCGCCAGCAGCGTTTCAATTCCAGGGGATTGGAAAGGCTACACCTTC.

This chain connects TRBV5-6 to TRBJ2-2; D remains ambiguous. In germline, CDR1 is SGHDT, CDR2 YYEEEE. The CDR3 totals 14 residues. Trimming shortened V by 2 bases and J by 4 bases, and 9 bases separated the two germline ends. The CDR3: CASSLTAGTGELFF. The CDR3 DNA follows: TGTGCCAGCAGCTTAACGGCTGGCACCGGGGAGCTGTTTTTT.

The gene calls are TRBV5-4 and TRBJ2-5, with 8 nucleotides matching TRBD1. The V and J ends lost 5 bases and 5 bases, in that order; junction bases with no gene match: 11. Germline loops: CDR1 SGHNT, CDR2 YYREEE (reference sequence). The CDR3 contains 15 residues. CDR3 residues: CASSLGTGGAETQYF. The CDR3 nucleotides read TGTGCCAGCAGTCTAGGGACAGGCGGGGCGGAGACCCAGTACTTC.

The chain combines TRBV30 with TRBJ1-1; tentatively, D is TRBD1 (5 bases). The CDR3 is 14 amino acids. Germline V lookup: CDR1 GTSNPN, CDR2 SVGIG (reference sequence). The V end lost 3 bases, the J end lost 5 bases, and 16 bases lay between the germline ends. In DNA form, the CDR3 reads TGTGCCTGGAGAGGGGAACCAGGACGGACTGAAGCTTTCTTT. This codes for CAWRGEPGRTEAFF.

The V and J genes are TRBV10-3 and TRBJ2-1, with D possibly being TRBD1 or TRBD2 (5 bases each). V lost 5 bases, J lost 8 bases, and 16 bases lay in between. Germline-derived CDR1 and CDR2 are ENHRY and SYGVKD. The CDR3 length is 14 residues. For the CDR3, the DNA is TGTGCCATCAGTCTATCTAGCAGGGAGCATGAGCAGTTCTTC. Translated, it gives CAISLSSREHEQFF.

The chain recombines TRBV6-1 with TRBJ2-2, with 7 bases lining up with TRBD1. This CDR3 is 15 amino acids long. In germline, CDR1 is MNHNS, CDR2 SASEGT. V shed 1 base and J 6 bases; nucleotides not matched to a gene: 5. CDR3 DNA: TGTGCCAGCAGTGAAGAGGACAGGCGATCCGGGGAGCTGTTTTTT. It is translated as CASSEEDRRSGELFF.

This sequence joins TRBV5-4 and TRBJ2-7; 8 bases agree with TRBD1. This CDR3 is 17 amino acids long. The germline V gene encodes CDR1 SGHNT and CDR2 YYREEE (reference sequence). V lost 0 bases to trimming and J lost 2 bases; unmatched junction nucleotides: 10. The DNA of the CDR3 is TGTGCCAGCAGCTTGGGGGGTAAGGGGACAGGCGCCTACGAGCAGTACTTC. This encodes CASSLGGKGTGAYEQYF.

The rearrangement joins TRBV23-1 to TRBJ2-2, with no clear D. TRBV23-1 is noted as an ORF with a role that remains uncertain. Trimming left V 4 bases short and J 2 bases short, with 14 bases between. The CDR3 has 16 amino acids. CDR3 region: CASSPGQRFNTGELFF. The CDR3 coding sequence is TGCGCCAGCAGTCCCGGTCAGAGATTCAACACCGGGGAGCTGTTTTTT.

The rearrangement links TRBV4-3 to TRBJ2-4, with a tentative D call TRBD1 (6 bases). The CDR3 is 19 amino acids. Trimming shortened V by 0 bases and J by 0 bases, and 18 bases separated the two germline ends. From germline, CDR1 is LGHNA and CDR2 YSLEER. The CDR3 DNA follows: TGCGCCAGCAGCCAAGACCTAGGACAGTTCGCCTTAGCCAAAAACATTCAGTACTTC. Translation: CASSQDLGQFALAKNIQYF.

V gene TRBV10-3 combines with J gene TRBJ2-7; possible D gene TRBD1, 6 bases. The CDR3 consists of 11 residues. Between the trimmed V and J ends, which lost 4 bases and 7 bases, there was a span of 8 bases. Germline CDR1 is ENHRY and CDR2 is SYGVKD. The CDR3 nucleotides read TGTGCCATCAGTGCAACAGGGGAGCAGTACTTC. Amino acid sequence: CAISATGEQYF.

The J gene is TRBJ2-5, the V gene TRBV5-1, with D perhaps TRBD1 or TRBD2 (5 bases each). V lost 0 bases, J lost 2 bases, and 11 bases lay in between. The CDR3 sequence is 15 residues long. The V gene's germline CDR1 is SGHRS and CDR2 YFSETQ. The CDR3 spells CASSLGGTKQETQYF. The CDR3, as DNA: TGCGCCAGCAGCTTGGGGGGGACCAAACAAGAGACCCAGTACTTC. Looking up the rest from reference TRBV5-1 and TRBJ2-5 gives the full variable domain: KAGVTQTPRYLIKTRGQQVTLSCSPISGHRSVSWYQQTPGQGLQFLFEYFSETQRNKGNFPGRFSGRQFSNSRSEMNVSTLELGDSALYLCASSLGGTKQETQYFGPGTRLLVL.